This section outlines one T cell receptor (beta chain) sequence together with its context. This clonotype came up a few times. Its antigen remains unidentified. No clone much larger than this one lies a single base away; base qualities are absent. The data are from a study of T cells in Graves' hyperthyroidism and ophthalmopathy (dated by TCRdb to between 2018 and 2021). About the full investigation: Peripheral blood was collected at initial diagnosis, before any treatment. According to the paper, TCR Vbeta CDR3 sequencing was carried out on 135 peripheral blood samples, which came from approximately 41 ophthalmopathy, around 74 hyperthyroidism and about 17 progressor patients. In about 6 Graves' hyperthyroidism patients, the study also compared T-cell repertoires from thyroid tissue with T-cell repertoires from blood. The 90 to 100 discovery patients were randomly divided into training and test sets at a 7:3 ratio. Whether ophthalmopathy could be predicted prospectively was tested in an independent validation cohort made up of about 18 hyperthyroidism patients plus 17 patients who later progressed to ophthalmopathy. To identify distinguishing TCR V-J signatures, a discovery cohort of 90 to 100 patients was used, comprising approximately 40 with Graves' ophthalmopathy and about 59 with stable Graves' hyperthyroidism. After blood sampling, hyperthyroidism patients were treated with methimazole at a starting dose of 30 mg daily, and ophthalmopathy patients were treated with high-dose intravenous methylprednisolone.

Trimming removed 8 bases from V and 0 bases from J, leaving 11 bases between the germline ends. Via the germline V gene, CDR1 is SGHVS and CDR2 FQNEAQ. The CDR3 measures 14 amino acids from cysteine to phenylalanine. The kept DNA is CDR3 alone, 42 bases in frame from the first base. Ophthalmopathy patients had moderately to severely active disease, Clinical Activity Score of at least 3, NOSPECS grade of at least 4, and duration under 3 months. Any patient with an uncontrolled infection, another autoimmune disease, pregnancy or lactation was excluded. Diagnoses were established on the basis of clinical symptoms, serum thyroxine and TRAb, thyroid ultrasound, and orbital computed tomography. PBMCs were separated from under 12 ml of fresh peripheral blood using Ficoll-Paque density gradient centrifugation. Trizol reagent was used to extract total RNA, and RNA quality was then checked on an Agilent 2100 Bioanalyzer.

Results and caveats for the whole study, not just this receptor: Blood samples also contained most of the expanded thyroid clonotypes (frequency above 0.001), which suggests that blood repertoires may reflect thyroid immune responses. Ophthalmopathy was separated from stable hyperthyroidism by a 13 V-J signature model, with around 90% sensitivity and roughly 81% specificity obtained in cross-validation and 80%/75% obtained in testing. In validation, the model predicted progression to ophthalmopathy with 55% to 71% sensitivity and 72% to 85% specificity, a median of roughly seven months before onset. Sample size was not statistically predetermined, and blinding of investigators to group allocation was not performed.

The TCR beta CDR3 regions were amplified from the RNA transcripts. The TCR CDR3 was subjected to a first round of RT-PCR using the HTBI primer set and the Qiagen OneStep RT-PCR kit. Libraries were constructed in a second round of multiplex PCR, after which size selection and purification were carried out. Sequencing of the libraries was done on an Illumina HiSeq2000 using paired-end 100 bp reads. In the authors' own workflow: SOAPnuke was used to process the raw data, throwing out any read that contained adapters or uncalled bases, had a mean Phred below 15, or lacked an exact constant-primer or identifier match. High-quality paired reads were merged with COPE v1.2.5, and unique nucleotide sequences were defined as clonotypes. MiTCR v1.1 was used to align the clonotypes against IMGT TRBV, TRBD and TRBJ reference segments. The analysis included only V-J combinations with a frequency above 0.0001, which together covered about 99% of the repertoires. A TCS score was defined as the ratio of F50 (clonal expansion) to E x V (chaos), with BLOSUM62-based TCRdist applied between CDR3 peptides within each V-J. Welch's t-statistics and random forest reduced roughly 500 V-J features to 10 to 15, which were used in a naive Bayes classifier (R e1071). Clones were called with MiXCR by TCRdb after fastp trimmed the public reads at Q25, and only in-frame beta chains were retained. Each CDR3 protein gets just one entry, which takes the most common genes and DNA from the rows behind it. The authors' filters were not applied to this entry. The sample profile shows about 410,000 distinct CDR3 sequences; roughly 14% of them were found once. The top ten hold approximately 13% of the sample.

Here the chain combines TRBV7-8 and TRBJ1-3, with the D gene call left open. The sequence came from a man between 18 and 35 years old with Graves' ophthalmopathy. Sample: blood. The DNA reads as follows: TGTGCCAGCGGGAGGACGGTCTCTGGAAACACCATATATTTT. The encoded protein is CASGRTVSGNTIYF.